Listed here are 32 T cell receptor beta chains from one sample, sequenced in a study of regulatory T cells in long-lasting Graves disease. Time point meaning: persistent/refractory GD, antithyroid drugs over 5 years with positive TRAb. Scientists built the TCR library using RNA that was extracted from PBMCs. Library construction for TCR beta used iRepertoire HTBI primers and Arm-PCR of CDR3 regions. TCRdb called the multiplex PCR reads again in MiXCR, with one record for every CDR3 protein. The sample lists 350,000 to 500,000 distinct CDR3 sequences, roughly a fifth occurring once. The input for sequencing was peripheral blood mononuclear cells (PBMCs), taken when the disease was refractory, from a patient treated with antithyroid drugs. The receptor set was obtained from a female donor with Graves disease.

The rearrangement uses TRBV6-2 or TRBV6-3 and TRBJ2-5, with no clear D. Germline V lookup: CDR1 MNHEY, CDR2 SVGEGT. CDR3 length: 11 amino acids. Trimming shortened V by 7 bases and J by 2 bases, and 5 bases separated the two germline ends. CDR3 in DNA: TGTGCCAGCAAGGTTCAAGAGACCCAGTACTTC. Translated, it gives CASKVQETQYF.

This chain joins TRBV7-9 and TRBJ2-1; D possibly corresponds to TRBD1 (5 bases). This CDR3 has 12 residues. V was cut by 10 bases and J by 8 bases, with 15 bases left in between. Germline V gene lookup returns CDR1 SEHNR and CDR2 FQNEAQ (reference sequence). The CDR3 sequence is CATSQGGHEQFF. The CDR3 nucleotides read TGTGCCACCTCCCAGGGCGGACATGAGCAGTTCTTC.

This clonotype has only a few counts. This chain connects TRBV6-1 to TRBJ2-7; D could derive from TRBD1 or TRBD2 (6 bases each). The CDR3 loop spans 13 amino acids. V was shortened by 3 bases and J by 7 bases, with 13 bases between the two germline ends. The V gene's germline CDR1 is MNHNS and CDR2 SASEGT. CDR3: CASSDAGAGEQYF. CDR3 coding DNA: TGTGCCAGCAGTGATGCAGGGGCGGGGGAGCAGTACTTC.

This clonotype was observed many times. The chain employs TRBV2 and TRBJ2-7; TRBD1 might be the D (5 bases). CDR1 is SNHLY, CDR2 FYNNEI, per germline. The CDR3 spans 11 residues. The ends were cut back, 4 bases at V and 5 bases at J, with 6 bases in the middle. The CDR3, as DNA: TGTGCCAGCAGTGGGACAAACGAGCAGTACTTC. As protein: CASSGTNEQYF. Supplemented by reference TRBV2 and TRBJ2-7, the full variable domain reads EPEVTQTPSHQVTQMGQEVILRCVPISNHLYFYWYRQILGQKVEFLVSFYNNEISEKSEIFDDQFSVERPDGSNFTLKIRSTKLEDSAMYFCASSGTNEQYFGPGTRLTVT.

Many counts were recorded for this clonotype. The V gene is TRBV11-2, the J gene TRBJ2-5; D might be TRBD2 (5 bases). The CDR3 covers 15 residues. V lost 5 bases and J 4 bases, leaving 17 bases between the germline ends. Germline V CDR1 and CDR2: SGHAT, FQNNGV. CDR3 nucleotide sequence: TGTGCCAGCAGCACAGAAAAAGGGAGTCGAGAGACCCAGTACTTC. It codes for CASSTEKGSRETQYF.

CDR3 in DNA: TGCAGTGCTAAGACTAGCGGCGTAGGAGATACGCAGTATTTT. Amino acid sequence: CSAKTSGVGDTQYF. This sequence joins TRBV20-1 and TRBJ2-3; 9 bases map to TRBD2. This CDR3 is 14 amino acids long. V lost 4 bases to trimming and J lost 5 bases; unmatched junction nucleotides: 7. The germline V gene encodes CDR1 DFQATT and CDR2 SNEGSKA (reference sequence).

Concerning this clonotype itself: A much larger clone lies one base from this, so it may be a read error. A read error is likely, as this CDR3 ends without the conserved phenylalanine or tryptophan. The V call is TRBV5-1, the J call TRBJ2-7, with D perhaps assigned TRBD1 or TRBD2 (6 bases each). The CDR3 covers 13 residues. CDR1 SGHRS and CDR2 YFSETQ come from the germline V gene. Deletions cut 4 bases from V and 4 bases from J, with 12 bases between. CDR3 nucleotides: TGCGCCAGCAGCACGGGAGACAGGTACGAGCAGTACCTC. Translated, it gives CASSTGDRYEQYL.

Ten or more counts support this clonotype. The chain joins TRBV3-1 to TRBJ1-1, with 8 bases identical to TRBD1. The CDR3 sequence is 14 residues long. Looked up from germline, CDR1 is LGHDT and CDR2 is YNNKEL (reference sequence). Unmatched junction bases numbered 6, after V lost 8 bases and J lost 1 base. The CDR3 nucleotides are TGTGCCAGCGACAGGGGCGGGGGGAACACTGAAGCTTTCTTT. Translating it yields CASDRGGGNTEAFF.

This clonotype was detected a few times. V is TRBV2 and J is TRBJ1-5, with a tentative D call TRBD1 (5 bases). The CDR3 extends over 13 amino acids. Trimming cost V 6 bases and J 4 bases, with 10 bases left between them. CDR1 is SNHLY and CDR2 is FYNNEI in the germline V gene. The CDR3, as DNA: TGTGCCAGCAGCGGGGACTATAATCAGCCCCAGCATTTT. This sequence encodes CASSGDYNQPQHF.

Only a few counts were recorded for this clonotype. Written as DNA, the CDR3 is TGTGCCTGGAGTACACCTTGGGAGACCCAGTACTTC. This sequence encodes CAWSTPWETQYF. The chain carries TRBV30 and TRBJ2-5; no reliable D call. The CDR3 covers 12 residues. CDR1 and CDR2 (germline): GTSNPN, SVGIG (reference sequence). The V end was cut by 2 bases, the J end by 5 bases, with 9 bases between. The full variable domain, rest sourced from reference TRBV30 and TRBJ2-5, is SQTIHQWPATLVQPVGSPLSLECTVEGTSNPNLYWYRQAAGRGLQLLFYSVGIGQISSEVPQNLSASRPQDRQFILSSKKLLLSDSGFYLCAWSTPWETQYFGPGTRLLVL.

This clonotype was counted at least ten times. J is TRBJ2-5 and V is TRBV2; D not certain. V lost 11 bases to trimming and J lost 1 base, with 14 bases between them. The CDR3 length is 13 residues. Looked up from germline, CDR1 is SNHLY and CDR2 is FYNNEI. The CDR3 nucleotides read TGTGCCTCACGACGGTTACCCCAAGAGACCCAGTACTTC. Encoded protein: CASRRLPQETQYF. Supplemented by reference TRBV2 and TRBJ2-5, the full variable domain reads EPEVTQTPSHQVTQMGQEVILRCVPISNHLYFYWYRQILGQKVEFLVSFYNNEISEKSEIFDDQFSVERPDGSNFTLKIRSTKLEDSAMYFCASRRLPQETQYFGPGTRLLVL.

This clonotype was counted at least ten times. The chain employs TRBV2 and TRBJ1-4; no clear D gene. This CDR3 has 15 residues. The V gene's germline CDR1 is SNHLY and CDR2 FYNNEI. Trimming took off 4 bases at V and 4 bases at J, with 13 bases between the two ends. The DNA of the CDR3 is TGTGCCAGCAGTGGCGTTGCGGGGATTAATGAAAAACTGTTTTTT. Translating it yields CASSGVAGINEKLFF.

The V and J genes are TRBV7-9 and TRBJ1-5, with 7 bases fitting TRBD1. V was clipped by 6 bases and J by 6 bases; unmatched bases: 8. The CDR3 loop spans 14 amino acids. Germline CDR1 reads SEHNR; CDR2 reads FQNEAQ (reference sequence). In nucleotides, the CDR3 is TGTGCCAGCAGTAATCAGGGGGGTCGTCAGCCCCAGCATTTT. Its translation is CASSNQGGRQPQHF.

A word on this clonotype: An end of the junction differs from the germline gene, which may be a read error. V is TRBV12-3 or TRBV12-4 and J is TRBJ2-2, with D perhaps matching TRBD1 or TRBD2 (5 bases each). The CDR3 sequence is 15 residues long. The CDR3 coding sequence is TGTGCCAGCAGTTTAGCAGAGGGGAGCACCGGGAAGCTGTTTTTT. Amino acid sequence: CASSLAEGSTGKLFF.

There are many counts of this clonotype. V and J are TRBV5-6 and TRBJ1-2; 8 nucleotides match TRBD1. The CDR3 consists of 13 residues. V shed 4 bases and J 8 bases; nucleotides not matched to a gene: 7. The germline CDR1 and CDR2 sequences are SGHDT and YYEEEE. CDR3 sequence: CASSRSTGVGYTF. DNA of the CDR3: TGTGCCAGCAGCCGATCGACAGGGGTCGGCTACACCTTC. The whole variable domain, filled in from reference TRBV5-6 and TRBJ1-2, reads DAGVTQSPTHLIKTRGQQVTLRCSPKSGHDTVSWYQQALGQGPQFIFQYYEEEERQRGNFPDRFSGHQFPNYSSELNVNALLLGDSALYLCASSRSTGVGYTFGSGTRLTVV.

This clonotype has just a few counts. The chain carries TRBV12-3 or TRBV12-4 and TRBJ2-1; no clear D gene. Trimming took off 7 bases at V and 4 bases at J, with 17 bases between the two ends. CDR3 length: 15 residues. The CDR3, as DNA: TGTGCCAGCACCCCAGGACGTAAGCTATACAATGAGCAGTTCTTC. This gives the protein CASTPGRKLYNEQFF.

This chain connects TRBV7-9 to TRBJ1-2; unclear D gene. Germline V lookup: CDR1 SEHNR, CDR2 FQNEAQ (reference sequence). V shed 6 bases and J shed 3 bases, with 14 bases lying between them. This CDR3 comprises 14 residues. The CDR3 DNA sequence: TGTGCCAGCAGACTAGACAACCTTGACTATGGCTACACCTTC. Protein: CASRLDNLDYGYTF.

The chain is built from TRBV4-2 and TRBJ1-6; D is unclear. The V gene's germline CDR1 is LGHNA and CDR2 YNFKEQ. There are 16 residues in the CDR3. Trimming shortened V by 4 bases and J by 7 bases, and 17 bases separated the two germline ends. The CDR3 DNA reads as TGTGCCAGCAGCCTTCCCGGTCCGGGGAAGAATTCACCCCTCCACTTT. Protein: CASSLPGPGKNSPLHF.

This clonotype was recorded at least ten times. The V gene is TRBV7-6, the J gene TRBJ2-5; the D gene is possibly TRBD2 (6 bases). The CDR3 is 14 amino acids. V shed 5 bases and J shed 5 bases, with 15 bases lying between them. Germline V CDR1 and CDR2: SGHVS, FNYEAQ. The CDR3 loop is CASSASAGRETQYF. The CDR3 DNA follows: TGTGCCAGCAGCGCTAGCGCAGGGAGGGAGACCCAGTACTTC.

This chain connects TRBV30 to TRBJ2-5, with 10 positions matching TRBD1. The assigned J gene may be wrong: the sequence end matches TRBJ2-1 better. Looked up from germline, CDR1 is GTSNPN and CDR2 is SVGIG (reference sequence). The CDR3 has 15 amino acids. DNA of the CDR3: TGTGCCTGGAGCGGGGACAGGGGACCTTACAATGAGCAGTTCTTC. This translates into CAWSGDRGPYNEQFF.

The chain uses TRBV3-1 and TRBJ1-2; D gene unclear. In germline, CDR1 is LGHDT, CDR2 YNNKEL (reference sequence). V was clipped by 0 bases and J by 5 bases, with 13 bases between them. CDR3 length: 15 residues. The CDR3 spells CASSQDHAGGYGYTF. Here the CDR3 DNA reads TGTGCCAGCAGCCAAGACCACGCGGGCGGGTATGGCTACACCTTC.

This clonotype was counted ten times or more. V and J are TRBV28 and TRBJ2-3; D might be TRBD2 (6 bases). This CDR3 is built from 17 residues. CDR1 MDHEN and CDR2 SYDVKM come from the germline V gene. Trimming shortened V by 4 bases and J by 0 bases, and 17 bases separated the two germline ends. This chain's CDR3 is CASSYAPIAASTDTQYF. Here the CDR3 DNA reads TGTGCCAGCAGTTATGCCCCCATAGCGGCTAGCACAGATACGCAGTATTTT.

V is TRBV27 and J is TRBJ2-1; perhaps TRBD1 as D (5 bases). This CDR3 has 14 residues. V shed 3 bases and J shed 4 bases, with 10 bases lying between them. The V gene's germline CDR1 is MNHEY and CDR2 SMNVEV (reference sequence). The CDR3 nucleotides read TGTGCCAGCAGTTTTCGGGCAGGGTACAATGAGCAGTTCTTC. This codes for CASSFRAGYNEQFF.

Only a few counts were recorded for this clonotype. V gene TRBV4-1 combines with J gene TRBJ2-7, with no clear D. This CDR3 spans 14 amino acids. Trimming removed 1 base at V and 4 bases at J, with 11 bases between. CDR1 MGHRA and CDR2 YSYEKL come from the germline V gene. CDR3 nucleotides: TGCGCCAGCAGCCAAGTCAAGGGCCCGTACGAGCAGTACTTC. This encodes CASSQVKGPYEQYF.

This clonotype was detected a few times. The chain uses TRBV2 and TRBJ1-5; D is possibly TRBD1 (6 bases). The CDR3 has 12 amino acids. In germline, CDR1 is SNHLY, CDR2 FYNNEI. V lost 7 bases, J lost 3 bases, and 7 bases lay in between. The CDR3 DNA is TGTGCCAGCAACAGGGACAATCAGCCCCAGCATTTT. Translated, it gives CASNRDNQPQHF.

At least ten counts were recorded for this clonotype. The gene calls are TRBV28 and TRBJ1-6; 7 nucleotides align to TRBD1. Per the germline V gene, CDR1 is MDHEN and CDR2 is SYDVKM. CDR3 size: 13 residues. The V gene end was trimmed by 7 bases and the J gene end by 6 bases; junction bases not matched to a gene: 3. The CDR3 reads CASIAGGNSPLHF. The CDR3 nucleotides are TGTGCCAGCATAGCAGGGGGTAATTCACCCCTCCACTTT.

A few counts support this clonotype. CDR3 sequence: CASSNNEIGQPQHF. The CDR3, as DNA: TGTGCCAGTAGTAACAATGAGATTGGTCAGCCCCAGCATTTT. This chain connects TRBV19 to TRBJ1-5; the D is unclear. The length of the CDR3 is 14 residues. Trimming took 4 bases from V and 6 from J, leaving 13 bases between them. Germline lookup yields CDR1 LNHDA and CDR2 SQIVND (reference sequence).

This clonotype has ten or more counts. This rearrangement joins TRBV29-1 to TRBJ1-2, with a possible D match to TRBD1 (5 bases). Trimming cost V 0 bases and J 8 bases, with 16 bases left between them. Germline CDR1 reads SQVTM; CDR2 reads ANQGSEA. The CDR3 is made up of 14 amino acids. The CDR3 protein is CSVEDGTAIPGYTF. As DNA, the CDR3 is TGCAGCGTTGAAGATGGGACGGCAATTCCCGGCTACACCTTC.

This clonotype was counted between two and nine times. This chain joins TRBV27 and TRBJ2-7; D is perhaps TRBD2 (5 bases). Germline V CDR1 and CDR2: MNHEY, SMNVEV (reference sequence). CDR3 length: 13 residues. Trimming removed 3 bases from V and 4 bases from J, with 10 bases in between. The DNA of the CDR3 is TGTGCCAGCAGTTTTAACGGGAATTACGAGCAGTACTTC. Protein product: CASSFNGNYEQYF.

CDR3 nucleotide sequence: TGTGCCAGCAGCCCGGACTATACCTACGAGCAGTACTTC. This sequence encodes CASSPDYTYEQYF. The chain links TRBV28 to TRBJ2-7, with TRBD2 as a possible D gene (6 bases). Deletions cut 6 bases from V and 2 bases from J, with 11 bases between. Germline V CDR1 and CDR2: MDHEN, SYDVKM. The CDR3 loop spans 13 amino acids.

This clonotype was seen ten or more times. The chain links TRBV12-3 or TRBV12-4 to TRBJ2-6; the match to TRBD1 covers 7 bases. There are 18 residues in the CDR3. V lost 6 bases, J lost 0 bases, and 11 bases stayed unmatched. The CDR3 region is CASRITGTDLSGANVLTF. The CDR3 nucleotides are TGTGCCAGCAGAATCACCGGGACAGACCTCTCTGGGGCCAACGTCCTGACTTTC.

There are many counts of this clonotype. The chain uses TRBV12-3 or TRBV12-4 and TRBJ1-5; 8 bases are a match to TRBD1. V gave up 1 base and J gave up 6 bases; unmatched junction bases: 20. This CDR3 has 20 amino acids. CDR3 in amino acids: CASSLVALGVRDRRTQPQHF. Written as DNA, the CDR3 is TGTGCCAGCAGTTTAGTGGCCCTGGGGGTCCGGGACAGGCGCACTCAGCCCCAGCATTTT.